This T cell receptor beta chain is drawn from a study of blood T cell repertoires in COVID-19 (TCRdb year 2020). Describing the broader study: The collaborator samples originated in the United States, Italy and Spain and spanned the acute and convalescent phases of COVID-19. The material from the prospective study consisted of cDNA or gDNA derived from T cells, B-cell-depleted T cells, or PBMCs. The dataset comprised deeply sampled blood TCRbeta repertoires from subjects exposed to, actively infected with, or recovered from COVID-19. The repertoires were released in a freely available public database intended as a resource for research on the immune response to SARS-CoV-2. The samples were drawn from two sources: the first 160 participants of the ongoing ImmuneRACE study, and 950 to 1,500 subjects contributed by 6 global collaborators. Nearly every sample came with metadata listing a de-identified subject ID, COVID-19 status, age in years and sex. HLA class I and class II types, where available, came from metadata supplied by the sample provider rather than from assay-based typing. Study-level results and caveats: The amount of clinical and demographic metadata varied by source and participant and was provided uncurated.

This clone has only one observation. Its target antigen remains unknown. Qualities for individual bases were not recorded, and no much larger clone is one base off. The CDR3 numbers 16 residues from cysteine through phenylalanine. The retained sequence is limited to the CDR3, 48 bases, with the frame set at the first base. Via the germline V gene, CDR1 is SGHTA and CDR2 FQGTGA. V trim: 1 base; J trim: 6 bases; unmatched bases: 11. TCRbeta CDR3 regions were amplified from genomic DNA using the immunoSEQ Assay, a bias-controlled multiplex PCR. Under the source paper's analysis protocol: The number of nucleated cells in each sample was estimated from the amplification of reference gene primers within the assay. To quantify the absolute abundance of each unique TCRbeta CDR3 rearrangement, sequence reads were collapsed and filtered. Productive Simpson clonality was computed per sample as the square root of Simpson's diversity index over productive rearrangements. The clones in this table, taken by TCRdb from immuneACCESS, are in-frame only. Not every clone is retained; where verified, under half of the shortfall comes from an unresolved V gene, and the cause of the rest is unknown. V and J calls and clone size are given by that table; D and trimming were obtained from the DNA. Here the sample has about 150,000 clones; 80% to 90% occur a single time. Approximately 15% of the sample is in the top ten clones.

Collaborating institutions collected whole blood in K2EDTA tubes following their own protocols. For TCRbeta analysis, collaborators shipped samples in one of three forms: frozen whole blood, isolated PBMCs, or DNA extracted from either of those sample types. The material sequenced was peripheral blood. The chain links TRBV7-3 with TRBJ1-2; 7 junctional bases match TRBD1. This sequence was found in a woman between 40 and 55 years old with acute or convalescent COVID-19. The CDR3 reads as follows: CASSLSPGQGENGYTF. The nucleotides are TGTGCCAGCAGCTTAAGTCCGGGGCAGGGGGAAAATGGCTACACCTTC.